These T cell receptor beta chains were read from a single sample in a study of CD8 T cells in Susac syndrome. One entry per CDR3 protein results from TCRdb running MiXCR on the immunoSEQ multiplex PCR reads. The table includes 200,000 to 250,000 distinct CDR3 sequences, roughly 93% detected once. The sequenced material came from CD4+ T cells from PBMCs. The receptor set was obtained from a human donor with multiple sclerosis. CDR3s include the opening cysteine and the closing phenylalanine or tryptophan. The D gene is left open where the match is weak. Only some rows state a clone size, as once, few, many or a class for expanded clones.

abundance,v_gene,j_gene,len,d_gene,CDR3nt,CDR3aa
-,TRBV12-3/TRBV12-4,TRBJ1-1,15,-,TGTGCCAGCAGTTTTCACCCCTGGGGTGGCACTGAAGCTTTCTTT,CASSFHPWGGTEAFF
-,TRBV28,TRBJ2-3,17,-,TGTGCCAGCAGGGCGTACAGGCTTCGGGATGGCACAGATACGCAGTATTTT,CASRAYRLRDGTDTQYF
-,TRBV5-6,TRBJ2-3,15,-,TGTGCCAGCAGCTTGGGAGGGTCTAGGTTAGATACGCAGTATTTT,CASSLGGSRLDTQYF
-,TRBV24-1,TRBJ2-3,18,-,TGTGCCACCAGTGATTACGGCACCCGGGACTTGCGCACAGATACGCAGTATTTT,CATSDYGTRDLRTDTQYF
-,TRBV20-1,TRBJ2-3,12,-,TGCAGTGCCCAAGGTCCCACAGATACGCAGTATTTT,CSAQGPTDTQYF
-,TRBV3-1,TRBJ2-3,16,-,TGTGCCAGCAGCCAGAAGCGGAGAGGTAGCACAGATACGCAGTATTTT,CASSQKRRGSTDTQYF
once,TRBV25-1,TRBJ1-4,14,-,TGTGCCAGCAGTGAATTGTTAAGGGATGAAAAACTGTTTTTT,CASSELLRDEKLFF
-,TRBV19,TRBJ1-4,15,TRBD1,TGTGCCAGTAGTGTCCCCGGACAGGGGACGGAAAAACTGTTTTTT,CASSVPGQGTEKLFF
-,TRBV18,TRBJ2-5,13,-,TGTGCCAGCTCAACCACGACTCAAGAGACCCAGTACTTC,CASSTTTQETQYF
-,TRBV3-1,TRBJ1-2,16,-,TGTGCCAGCAGCCAAGGTCGAGGTGGGAGGCACTATGGCTACACCTTC,CASSQGRGGRHYGYTF
-,TRBV2,TRBJ1-1,15,TRBD1,TGTGCCAGCGTCCAGGGGGGCCCGGGAAACACTGAAGCTTTCTTT,CASVQGGPGNTEAFF
-,TRBV19,TRBJ1-1,14,TRBD1,TGTGCCAGTAGGTCCGACAGGGGGGACACTGAAGCTTTCTTT,CASRSDRGDTEAFF
-,TRBV6-1,TRBJ2-1,11,-,TGTGCCAGCAGTGAAGTTGATGAGCAGTTCTTC,CASSEVDEQFF
-,TRBV18,TRBJ2-2,14,-,TGTGCCAGCTCAATTAGGGATAGCACCGGGGAGCTGTTTTTT,CASSIRDSTGELFF